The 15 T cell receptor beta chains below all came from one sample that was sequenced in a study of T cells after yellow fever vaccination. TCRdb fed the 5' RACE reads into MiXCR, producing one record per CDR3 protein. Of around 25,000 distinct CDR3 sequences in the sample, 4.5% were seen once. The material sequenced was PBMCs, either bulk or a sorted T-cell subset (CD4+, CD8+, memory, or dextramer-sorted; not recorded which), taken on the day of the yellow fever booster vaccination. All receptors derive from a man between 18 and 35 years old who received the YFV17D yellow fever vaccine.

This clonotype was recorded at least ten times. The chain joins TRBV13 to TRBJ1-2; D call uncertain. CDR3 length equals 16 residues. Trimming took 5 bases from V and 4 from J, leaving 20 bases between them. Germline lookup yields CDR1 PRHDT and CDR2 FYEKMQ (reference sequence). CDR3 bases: TGTGCCAGCAGCATAGAGACCGGACGGTGGACCTATGGCTACACCTTC. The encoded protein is CASSIETGRWTYGYTF.

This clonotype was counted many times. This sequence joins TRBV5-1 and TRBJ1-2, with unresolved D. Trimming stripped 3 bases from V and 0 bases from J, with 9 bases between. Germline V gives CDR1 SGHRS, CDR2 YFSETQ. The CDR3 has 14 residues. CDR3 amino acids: CASSSSVTNYGYTF. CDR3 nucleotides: TGCGCCAGCAGCTCCAGCGTTACTAACTATGGCTACACCTTC.

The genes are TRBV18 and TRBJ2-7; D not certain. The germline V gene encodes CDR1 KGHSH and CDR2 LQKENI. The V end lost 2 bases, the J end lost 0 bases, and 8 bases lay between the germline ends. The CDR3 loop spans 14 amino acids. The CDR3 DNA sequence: TGTGCCAGCTCACCAAACCCGGGCTCCTACGAGCAGTACTTC. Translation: CASSPNPGSYEQYF.

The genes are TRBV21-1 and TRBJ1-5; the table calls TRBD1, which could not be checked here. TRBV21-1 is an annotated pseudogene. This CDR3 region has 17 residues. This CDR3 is CASSKYKPGQLNQPQHF. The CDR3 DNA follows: TGTGCCAGCAGCAAATACAAACCGGGACAGCTCAATCAGCCCCAGCATTTT.

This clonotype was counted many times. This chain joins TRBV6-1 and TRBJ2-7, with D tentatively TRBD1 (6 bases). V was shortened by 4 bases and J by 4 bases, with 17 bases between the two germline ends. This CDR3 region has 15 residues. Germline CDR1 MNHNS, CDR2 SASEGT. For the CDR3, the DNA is TGTGCCAGCAGTGGACCGGGACATACCCTATACGAGCAGTACGTC. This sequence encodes CASSGPGHTLYEQYV.

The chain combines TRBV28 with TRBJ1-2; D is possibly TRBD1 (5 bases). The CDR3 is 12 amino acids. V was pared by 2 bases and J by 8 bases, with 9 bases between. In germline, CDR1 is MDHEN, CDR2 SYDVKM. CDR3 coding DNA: TGTGCCAGCAGTTTAGGGGCTGGAGGCTACACCTTC. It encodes CASSLGAGGYTF.

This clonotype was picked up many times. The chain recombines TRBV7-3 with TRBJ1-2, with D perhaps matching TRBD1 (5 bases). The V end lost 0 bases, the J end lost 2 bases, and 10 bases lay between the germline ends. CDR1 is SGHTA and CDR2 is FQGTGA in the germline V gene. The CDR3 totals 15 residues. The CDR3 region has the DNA TGTGCCAGCAGCTTAACGGGACTTGGGAACTATGGCTACACCTTC. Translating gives CASSLTGLGNYGYTF. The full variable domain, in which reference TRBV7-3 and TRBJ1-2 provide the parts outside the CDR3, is GAGVSQTPSNKVTEKGKYVELRCDPISGHTALYWYRQSLGQGPEFLIYFQGTGAADDSGLPNDRFFAVRPEGSVSTLKIQRTERGDSAVYLCASSLTGLGNYGYTFGSGTRLTVV.

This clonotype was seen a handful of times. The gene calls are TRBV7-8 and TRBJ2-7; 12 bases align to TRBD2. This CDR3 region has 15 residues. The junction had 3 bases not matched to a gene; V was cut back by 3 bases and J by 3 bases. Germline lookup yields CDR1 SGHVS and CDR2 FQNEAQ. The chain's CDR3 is CASSLLAGGHYEQYF. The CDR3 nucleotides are TGTGCCAGCAGCTTGCTAGCGGGGGGGCACTACGAGCAGTACTTC.

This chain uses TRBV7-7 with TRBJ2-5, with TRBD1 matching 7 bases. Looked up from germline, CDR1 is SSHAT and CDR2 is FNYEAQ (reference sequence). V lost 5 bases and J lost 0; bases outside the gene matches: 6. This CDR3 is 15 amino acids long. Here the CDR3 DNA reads TGTGCCAGCAGCCTTGGGACAGCATACCAAGAGACCCAGTACTTC. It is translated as CASSLGTAYQETQYF.

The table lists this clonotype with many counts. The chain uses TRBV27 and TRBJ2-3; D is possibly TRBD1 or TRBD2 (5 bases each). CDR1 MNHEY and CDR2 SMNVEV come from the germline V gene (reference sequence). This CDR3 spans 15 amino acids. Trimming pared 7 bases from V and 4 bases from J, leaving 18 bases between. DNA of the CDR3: TGTGCCAGCACCCTACTGGGGGATAGTCCAGATACGCAGTATTTT. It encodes CASTLLGDSPDTQYF.

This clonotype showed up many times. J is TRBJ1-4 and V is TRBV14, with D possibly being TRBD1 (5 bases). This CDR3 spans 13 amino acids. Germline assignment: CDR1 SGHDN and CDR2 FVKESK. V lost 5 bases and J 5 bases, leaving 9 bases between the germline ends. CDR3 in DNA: TGTGCCAGCAGCGGGGCCCGAAATGAAAAACTGTTTTTT. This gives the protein CASSGARNEKLFF.

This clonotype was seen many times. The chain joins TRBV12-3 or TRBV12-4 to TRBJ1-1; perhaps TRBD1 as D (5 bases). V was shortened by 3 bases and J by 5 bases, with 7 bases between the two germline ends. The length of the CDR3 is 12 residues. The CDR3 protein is CASSFGGTEAFF. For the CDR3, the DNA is TGTGCCAGCAGTTTCGGGGGGACTGAAGCTTTCTTT.

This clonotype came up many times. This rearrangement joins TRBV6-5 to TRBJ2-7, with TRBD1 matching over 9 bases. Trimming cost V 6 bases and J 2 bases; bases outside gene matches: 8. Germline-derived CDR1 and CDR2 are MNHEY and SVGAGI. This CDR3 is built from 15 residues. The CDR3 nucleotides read TGTGCCAGCAGAACCGGGACAGGGAGTCCCTACGAGCAGTACTTC. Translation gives CASRTGTGSPYEQYF.

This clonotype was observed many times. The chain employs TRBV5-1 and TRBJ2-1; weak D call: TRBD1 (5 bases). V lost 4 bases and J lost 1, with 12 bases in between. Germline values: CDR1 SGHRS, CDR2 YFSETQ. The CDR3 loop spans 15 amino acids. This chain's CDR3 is CASSDRGVSYNEQFF. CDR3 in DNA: TGCGCCAGCAGCGACAGAGGAGTGTCCTACAATGAGCAGTTCTTC.

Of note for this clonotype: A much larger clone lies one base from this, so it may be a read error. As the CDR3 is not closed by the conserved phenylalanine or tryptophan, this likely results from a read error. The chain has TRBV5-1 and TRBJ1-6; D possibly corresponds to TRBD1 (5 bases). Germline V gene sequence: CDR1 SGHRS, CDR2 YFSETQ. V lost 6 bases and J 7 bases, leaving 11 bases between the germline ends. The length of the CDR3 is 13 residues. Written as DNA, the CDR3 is TGCGCCAGCAAAATAGGGGAGAATTCACCCCTCCACTTG. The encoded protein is CASKIGENSPLHL.